This record concerns one T cell receptor (beta chain) sequence. The CDR3 is 12 residues long. The germline gives CDR1 MNHEY, CDR2 SMNVEV (reference sequence). Trimming removed 3 bases from V and 5 bases from J, with 5 bases in between. This entry belongs to a study of cytomegalovirus exposure and HLA in healthy donors. The method was immunoSEQ multiplex PCR; TCRdb's version includes in-frame clones alone and lacks a portion of them. The repertoire consists of 160,000 or so clones, with around four fifths occurring once and the leading ten covering approximately 2.4%. This receptor was taken from a young man in good health and CMV-seropositive. The gene calls are TRBV27 and TRBJ2-1; D is unclear. The sample was PBMCs. The DNA of the CDR3 is TGTGCCAGCAGTTTCCAGAACAATGAGCAGTTCTTC. This sequence encodes CASSFQNNEQFF.